A single sample gave rise to the 16 T cell receptor beta chains below, sequenced in a study of cytomegalovirus exposure and HLA in healthy donors. Use of 60 Vbeta and 13 Jbeta primers characterized the PCR. Sequencing was performed with immunoSEQ multiplex PCR; in TCRdb, only in-frame clones are kept and a portion is missing. The sample yields about 170,000 clones, under 80% seen once. Sequenced input: PBMCs. The source of these receptors is a man aged 35 to 55 in good health and CMV-seronegative.

The chain couples TRBV18 to TRBJ2-1; 9 bases align to TRBD2. This CDR3 region has 15 residues. From germline, CDR1 is KGHSH and CDR2 LQKENI. Trimming cost V 5 bases and J 6 bases; bases outside gene matches: 8. The CDR3 spells CASSAGTSLTNEQFF. The CDR3 DNA reads TGTGCCAGCTCAGCCGGGACTAGCCTAACCAATGAGCAGTTCTTC.

This clone came up a few times. The rearrangement uses TRBV11-2 and TRBJ2-7; possibly TRBD2 for D (5 bases). This CDR3 is 15 amino acids long. The V gene lost 1 base and the J gene lost 0 bases, with 10 bases spanning the gap. Germline V gene lookup returns CDR1 SGHAT and CDR2 FQNNGV. CDR3 sequence reads: CASSLVPGSSYEQYF. In DNA, the CDR3 is TGTGCCAGCAGCTTAGTTCCGGGAAGCTCCTACGAGCAGTACTTC.

Only one count was recorded for this clone. V and J are TRBV5-1 and TRBJ2-3; TRBD2 matches at 13 bases. V lost 5 bases, J lost 5 bases, and 2 bases stayed unmatched. The germline V gene has CDR1 SGHRS and CDR2 YFSETQ. The CDR3 sequence is 14 residues long. Written as DNA, the CDR3 is TGCGCCAGCAGGACTAGCGGGGGGAGAGATACGCAGTATTTT. It translates to CASRTSGGRDTQYF.

This rearrangement joins TRBV5-1 to TRBJ2-5, with 11 positions matching TRBD2. The CDR3 contains 19 residues. Looked up from germline, CDR1 is SGHRS and CDR2 is YFSETQ. V lost 1 base to trimming and J lost 5 bases; unmatched junction nucleotides: 16. CDR3 coding DNA: TGCGCCAGCAGCTTGTTCGGCGGGGTTAGCGGGGGGGCCCGGGAGACCCAGTACTTC. This encodes CASSLFGGVSGGARETQYF.

V and J are TRBV28 and TRBJ1-1; D is undetermined. Germline CDR1 MDHEN, CDR2 SYDVKM. This CDR3 region has 14 residues. Trimming took off 5 bases at V and 1 base at J, with 11 bases between the two ends. This CDR3 is CASSPVTRNTEAFF. The CDR3 coding sequence is TGTGCCAGCAGTCCAGTTACCAGGAACACTGAAGCTTTCTTT.

This chain joins TRBV4-1 and TRBJ2-3; tentatively, D is TRBD2 (6 bases). This CDR3 has 16 amino acids. CDR1 is MGHRA, CDR2 YSYEKL, per germline. Trimming removed 4 bases from V and 1 base from J, with 15 bases in between. The chain's CDR3 is CASSPPGGVGTDTQYF. The CDR3 nucleotides read TGCGCCAGCAGCCCGCCCGGGGGTGTAGGCACAGATACGCAGTATTTT.

This chain connects TRBV28 to TRBJ2-1, with 9 bases lining up with TRBD1. Germline V gives CDR1 MDHEN, CDR2 SYDVKM. V trimming: 7 bases; J trimming: 9 bases; junction bases outside the gene matches: 13. This CDR3 contains 15 residues. CDR3 nucleotides: TGTGCCAGCACGGCACTCCCGGGACAGGGTGGTGAGCAGTTCTTC. This codes for CASTALPGQGGEQFF.

The chain uses TRBV5-4 and TRBJ1-1; 9 nucleotides align to TRBD1. The germline V gene encodes CDR1 SGHNT and CDR2 YYREEE (reference sequence). The trim removed 5 bases at V and 3 bases at J, leaving 11 bases unmatched. The CDR3 is 16 residues long. The CDR3 protein is CASRPGQGFQYTEAFF. The DNA for the CDR3 is TGTGCCAGCAGGCCCGGACAGGGGTTTCAGTACACTGAAGCTTTCTTT.

This clone appeared a few times. The V call is TRBV9, the J call TRBJ2-7; tentatively, D is TRBD1 (6 bases). Per germline, CDR1 SGDLS and CDR2 YYNGEE. Trimming took 2 bases from V and 4 from J, leaving 16 bases between them. The CDR3 is 15 amino acids. This CDR3 reads CASSVQTGGYYEQYF. The CDR3 DNA follows: TGTGCCAGCAGCGTCCAGACAGGAGGATATTACGAGCAGTACTTC.

This clone was seen a handful of times. The V and J genes are TRBV30 and TRBJ2-3; 7 nucleotides agree with TRBD1. The V gene's germline CDR1 is GTSNPN and CDR2 SVGIG (reference sequence). Trimming cost V 5 bases and J 1 base; bases outside gene matches: 6. The CDR3 is 14 amino acids. The CDR3 loop reads CAWSRTGRTDTQYF. As DNA, the CDR3 is TGTGCCTGGTCCCGGACAGGTCGCACAGATACGCAGTATTTT.

This clone occurred a few times. The chain's CDR3 is CASSRQDRNYGYTF. The DNA for the CDR3 is TGCGCCAGCAGCCGTCAGGACAGGAACTATGGCTACACCTTC. The gene calls are TRBV5-1 and TRBJ1-2; the match to TRBD1 covers 7 bases. Germline values: CDR1 SGHRS, CDR2 YFSETQ. This CDR3 region has 14 residues. Trimming removed 4 bases from V and 2 bases from J; junction bases left unmatched: 5.

In its sample, this clone was seen once. This chain uses TRBV29-1 with TRBJ2-1; D perhaps matches TRBD1 (5 bases). Germline CDR1 and CDR2: SQVTM and ANQGSEA. The CDR3 spans 14 residues. V was trimmed by 4 bases and J by 2 bases, leaving 12 bases between them. DNA for the CDR3: TGCAGCGTTGGTAGCAGACAGACCTACAATGAGCAGTTCTTC. Translated: CSVGSRQTYNEQFF.

The chain combines TRBV29-1 with TRBJ1-1; D is uncertain. Trimming removed 3 bases at V and 0 bases at J, with 8 bases between. The CDR3 is made up of 13 amino acids. In germline, CDR1 is SQVTM, CDR2 ANQGSEA. CDR3 in DNA: TGCAGCGTTGAGGGCAGGATGAACACTGAAGCTTTCTTT. Translating it yields CSVEGRMNTEAFF.

This chain links TRBV30 with TRBJ1-1; TRBD1 matches 7 bases. Germline CDR1 GTSNPN, CDR2 SVGIG (reference sequence). The trim removed 3 bases at V and 0 bases at J, leaving 4 bases unmatched. There are 14 residues in the CDR3. In DNA form, the CDR3 reads TGTGCCTGGAGCCGTACAGGGGTGAACACTGAAGCTTTCTTT. This sequence encodes CAWSRTGVNTEAFF.

The chain has TRBV28 and TRBJ1-1; 12 bases are a match to TRBD1. The CDR3 is 16 residues long. CDR1 is MDHEN and CDR2 is SYDVKM in the germline V gene. The ends lost 5 bases at V and 4 bases at J; junction bases unmatched: 8. The CDR3 DNA sequence: TGTGCCAGCAGTCAATCCGGGACAGGGGGCCTCACTGAAGCTTTCTTT. Translating gives CASSQSGTGGLTEAFF.

The chain is built from TRBV5-1 and TRBJ2-1, with 11 bases fitting TRBD2. The CDR3 loop spans 15 amino acids. The V gene's germline CDR1 is SGHRS and CDR2 YFSETQ. V lost 3 bases to trimming and J lost 3 bases; unmatched junction nucleotides: 2. CDR3 DNA: TGCGCCAGCAGCTCGACTAGCGGGATCTACAATGAGCAGTTCTTC. Protein: CASSSTSGIYNEQFF.